This T cell receptor (beta chain) was captured in a study of OX40 agonist ivuxolimab in advanced cancers. Clones were sequenced by immunoSEQ multiplex PCR, and TCRdb holds only the in-frame ones, with some missing. The sample holds tens of thousands of clones, 75% to 90% seen once. Germline V gives CDR1 SQVTM, CDR2 ANQGSEA. This CDR3 has 13 amino acids. J was trimmed by 4 bases and V by 6 bases; bases with no gene match: 4. The sample was CD4+ or CD8+ T cells sorted from blood, taken in a trial of the OX40 agonist ivuxolimab. The receptor was isolated from an adult with an advanced solid tumor such as melanoma, head and neck, liver or kidney cancer. The gene calls are TRBV29-1 and TRBJ2-7, with 12 bases lining up with TRBD2. CDR3 protein: CSVRLAGVYEQYF. DNA for the CDR3: TGCAGCGTCCGACTAGCGGGAGTTTACGAGCAGTACTTC.